These 10 T cell receptor beta chains were all obtained from the same sample, sequenced in a study of T cell responses to AZD1222 COVID-19 vaccine (dated by TCRdb to the early 2020s). The receptor library was made with the immunoSEQ multiplex PCR assay. TCRdb obtained this table from immuneACCESS and retained in-frame rearrangements with V and J assigned. These tables miss some clones; where compared with another copy, unresolved V genes account for less than half of the shortfall, and the remainder is unexplained. The sample table contains fewer than 200,000 clones; only one count was recorded for roughly 94% of them. The ten largest account for about 1.5% of the sample. This specimen's time point label, per the study, means: about 28 days (+/-7) after the second vaccine dose. Sequencing used peripheral blood, obtained 28 days after the second AZD1222 dose. These receptors all come from an adult who received the AZD1222 COVID-19 vaccine.

The V call is TRBV19, the J call TRBJ1-5, with D perhaps matching TRBD1 (5 bases). Per germline, CDR1 LNHDA and CDR2 SQIVND (reference sequence). The V end was cut by 7 bases, the J end by 7 bases, with 14 bases between. The CDR3 has 13 residues. The chain's CDR3 is CASTPHPGQPQHF. CDR3 in DNA: TGTGCCAGTACCCCCCACCCAGGGCAGCCCCAGCATTTT.

V and J are TRBV9 and TRBJ1-1; 7 bases align to TRBD1. V lost 4 bases to trimming and J lost 2 bases; unmatched junction nucleotides: 8. The length of the CDR3 is 15 residues. The germline V gene has CDR1 SGDLS and CDR2 YYNGEE. This CDR3 reads CASSPRQGSNTEAFF. DNA of the CDR3: TGTGCCAGCAGCCCAAGACAGGGCTCAAACACTGAAGCTTTCTTT. The full variable domain, its missing parts supplied by reference TRBV9 and TRBJ1-1, is DSGVTQTPKHLITATGQRVTLRCSPRSGDLSVYWYQQSLDQGLQFLIQYYNGEERAKGNILERFSAQQFPDLHSELNLSSLELGDSALYFCASSPRQGSNTEAFFGQGTRLTVV.

This rearrangement joins TRBV19 to TRBJ2-5; possibly TRBD1 or TRBD2 for D (5 bases each). V lost 3 bases to trimming and J lost 0 bases, with 17 bases between them. This CDR3 spans 17 amino acids. Germline assignment: CDR1 LNHDA and CDR2 SQIVND (reference sequence). The CDR3 loop is CASSITPGTLDQETQYF. The CDR3, as DNA: TGTGCCAGTAGTATTACACCGGGGACGCTTGACCAAGAGACCCAGTACTTC.

The J gene is TRBJ1-5, the V gene TRBV5-1; TRBD1 agrees at 10 bases. J lost 5 bases, V lost 4 bases, and 12 bases had no gene match. The CDR3 loop spans 17 amino acids. Germline assignment: CDR1 SGHRS and CDR2 YFSETQ. This CDR3 is CASSQRPTGGADQPQHF. CDR3 nucleotides: TGCGCCAGCAGCCAGAGGCCGACAGGGGGCGCGGATCAGCCCCAGCATTTT.

The chain uses TRBV10-3 and TRBJ1-2; no definite D call. The CDR3 spans 13 residues. Germline V lookup: CDR1 ENHRY, CDR2 SYGVKD. Deletions cut 5 bases from V and 5 bases from J, with 12 bases between. CDR3 nucleotide sequence: TGTGCCATCAGTACGATCGCGAAGTATGGCTACACCTTC. Protein: CAISTIAKYGYTF.

V gene TRBV4-1 combines with J gene TRBJ1-1, with D possibly TRBD1 on 5 matching bases. The CDR3 spans 15 residues. V was trimmed by 3 bases and J by 2 bases, leaving 13 bases between them. From germline, CDR1 is MGHRA and CDR2 YSYEKL. The CDR3 coding sequence is TGCGCCAGCAGCCAGGGGGTTGGGGCAAACACTGAAGCTTTCTTT. Protein sequence: CASSQGVGANTEAFF.

On this clone: Other DNA sequences of this sample code for an identical CDR3. CDR3 bases: TGTGCCTGGAGTGTACTCGGGAATCAGCCCCAGCATTTT. Its translation is CAWSVLGNQPQHF. The chain is built from TRBV30 and TRBJ1-5, with D hard to call. Germline CDR1 is GTSNPN and CDR2 is SVGIG (reference sequence). The CDR3 loop spans 13 amino acids. V lost 0 bases, J lost 4 bases, and 7 bases lay in between.

In the case of this clone: This sample also contains other DNA sequences that code for the same CDR3. The J gene is TRBJ2-3, the V gene TRBV6-4; D is unclear. The length of the CDR3 is 13 residues. Per germline, CDR1 MRHNA and CDR2 SNTAGT. V was clipped by 2 bases and J by 1 base, with 4 bases between them. The CDR3: CASSDPGTDTQYF. The CDR3 bases are TGTGCCAGCAGTGACCCGGGCACAGATACGCAGTATTTT.

The chain couples TRBV7-2 to TRBJ2-7, with 11 nucleotides matching TRBD2. There are 15 residues in the CDR3. Trimming removed 4 bases from V and 4 bases from J; junction bases left unmatched: 6. Looked up from germline, CDR1 is SGHTA and CDR2 is FQGNSA. In DNA form, the CDR3 reads TGTGCCAGCAGCTGGTCTAGCGGGGGGCGGTACGAGCAGTACTTC. This encodes CASSWSSGGRYEQYF. The full variable domain, completed using reference TRBV7-2 and TRBJ2-7, is GAGVSQSPSNKVTEKGKDVELRCDPISGHTALYWYRQSLGQGLEFLIYFQGNSAPDKSGLPSDRFSAERTGGSVSTLTIQRTQQEDSAVYLCASSWSSGGRYEQYFGPGTRLTVT.

This sequence joins TRBV7-9 and TRBJ2-2, with unresolved D. CDR1 is SEHNR, CDR2 FQNEAQ, per germline (reference sequence). This CDR3 is built from 14 residues. V shed 2 bases and J shed 5 bases, with 9 bases lying between them. The CDR3 nucleotides read TGTGCCAGCAGCTTAACAAAACTAACCGGGGAGCTGTTTTTT. This gives the protein CASSLTKLTGELFF.